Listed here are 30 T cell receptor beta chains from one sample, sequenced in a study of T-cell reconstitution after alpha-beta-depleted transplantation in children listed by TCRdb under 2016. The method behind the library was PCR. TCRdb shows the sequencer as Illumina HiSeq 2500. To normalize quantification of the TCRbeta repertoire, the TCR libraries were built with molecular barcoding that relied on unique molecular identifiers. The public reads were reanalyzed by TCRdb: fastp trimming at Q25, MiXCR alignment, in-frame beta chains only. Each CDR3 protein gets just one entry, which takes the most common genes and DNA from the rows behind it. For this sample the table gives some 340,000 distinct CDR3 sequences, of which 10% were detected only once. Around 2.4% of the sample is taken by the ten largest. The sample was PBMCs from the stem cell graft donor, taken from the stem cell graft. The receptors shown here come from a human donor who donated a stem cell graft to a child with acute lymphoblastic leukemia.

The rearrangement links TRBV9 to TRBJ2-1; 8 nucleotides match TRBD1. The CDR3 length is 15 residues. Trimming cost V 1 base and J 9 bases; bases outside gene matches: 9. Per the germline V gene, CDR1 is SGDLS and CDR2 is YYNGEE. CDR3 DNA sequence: TGTGCCAGCAGCGTATATTCATCAGGGGGCCCTGAGCAGTTCTTC. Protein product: CASSVYSSGGPEQFF.

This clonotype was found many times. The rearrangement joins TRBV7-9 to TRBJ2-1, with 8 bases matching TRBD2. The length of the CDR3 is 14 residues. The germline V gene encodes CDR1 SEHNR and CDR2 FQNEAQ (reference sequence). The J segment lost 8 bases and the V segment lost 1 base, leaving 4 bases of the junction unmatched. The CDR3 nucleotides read TGTGCCAGCAGCTTAGGACGGGAGGGTTATGAGCAGTTCTTC. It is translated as CASSLGREGYEQFF.

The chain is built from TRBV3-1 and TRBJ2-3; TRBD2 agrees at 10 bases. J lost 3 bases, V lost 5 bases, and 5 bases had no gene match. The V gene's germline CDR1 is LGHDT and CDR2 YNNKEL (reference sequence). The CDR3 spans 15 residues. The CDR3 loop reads CASSGLAGETDTQYF. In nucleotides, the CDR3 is TGTGCCAGCAGCGGCCTAGCGGGAGAAACAGATACGCAGTATTTT.

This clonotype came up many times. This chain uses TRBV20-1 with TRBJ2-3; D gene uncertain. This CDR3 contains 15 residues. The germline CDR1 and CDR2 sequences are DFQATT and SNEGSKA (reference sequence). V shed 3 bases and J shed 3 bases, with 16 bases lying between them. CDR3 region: CSASRAIRVTDTQYF. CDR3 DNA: TGCAGTGCTAGTCGGGCCATCAGAGTAACAGATACGCAGTATTTT.

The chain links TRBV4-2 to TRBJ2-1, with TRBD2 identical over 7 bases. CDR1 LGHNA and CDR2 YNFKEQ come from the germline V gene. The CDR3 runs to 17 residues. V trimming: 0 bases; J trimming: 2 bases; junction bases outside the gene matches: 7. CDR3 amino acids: CASSQDRLASTYNEQFF. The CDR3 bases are TGTGCCAGCAGCCAAGACCGACTAGCCTCGACCTACAATGAGCAGTTCTTC.

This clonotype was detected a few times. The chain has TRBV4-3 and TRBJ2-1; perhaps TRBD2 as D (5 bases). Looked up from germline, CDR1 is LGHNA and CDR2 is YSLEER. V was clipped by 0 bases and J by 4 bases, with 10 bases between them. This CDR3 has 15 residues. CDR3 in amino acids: CASSQDVSGYNEQFF. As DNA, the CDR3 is TGCGCCAGCAGCCAAGACGTAAGCGGATACAATGAGCAGTTCTTC.

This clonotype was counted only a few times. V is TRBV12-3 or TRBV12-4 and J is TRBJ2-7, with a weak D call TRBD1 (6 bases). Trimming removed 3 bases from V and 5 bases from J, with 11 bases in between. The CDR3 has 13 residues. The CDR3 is CASSLAGVNEQYF. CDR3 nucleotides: TGTGCCAGCAGTTTGGCAGGGGTAAACGAGCAGTACTTC.

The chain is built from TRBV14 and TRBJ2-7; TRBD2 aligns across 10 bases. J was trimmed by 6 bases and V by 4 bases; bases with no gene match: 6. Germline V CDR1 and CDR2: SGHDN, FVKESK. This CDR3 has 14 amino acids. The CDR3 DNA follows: TGTGCCAGCAGCCTCCTAGCGGGAGACCCCGAGCAGTACTTC. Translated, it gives CASSLLAGDPEQYF.

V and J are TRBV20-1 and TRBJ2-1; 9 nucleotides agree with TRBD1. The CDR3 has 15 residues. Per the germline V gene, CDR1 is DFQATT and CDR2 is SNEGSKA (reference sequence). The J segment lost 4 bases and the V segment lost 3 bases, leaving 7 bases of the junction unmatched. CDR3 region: CSASLGQGSYNEQFF. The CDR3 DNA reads TGCAGTGCTAGCTTGGGACAGGGCTCGTACAATGAGCAGTTCTTC.

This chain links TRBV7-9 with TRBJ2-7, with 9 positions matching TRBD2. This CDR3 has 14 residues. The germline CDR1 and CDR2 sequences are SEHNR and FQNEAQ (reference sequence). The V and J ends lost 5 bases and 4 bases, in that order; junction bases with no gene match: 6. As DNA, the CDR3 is TGTGCCAGCAGCCCGTGGACTAGCGTGTACGAGCAGTACTTC. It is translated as CASSPWTSVYEQYF. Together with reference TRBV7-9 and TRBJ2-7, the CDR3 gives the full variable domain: DTGVSQNPRHKITKRGQNVTFRCDPISEHNRLYWYRQTLGQGPEFLTYFQNEAQLEKSRLLSDRFSAERPKGSFSTLEIQRTEQGDSAMYLCASSPWTSVYEQYFGPGTRLTVT.

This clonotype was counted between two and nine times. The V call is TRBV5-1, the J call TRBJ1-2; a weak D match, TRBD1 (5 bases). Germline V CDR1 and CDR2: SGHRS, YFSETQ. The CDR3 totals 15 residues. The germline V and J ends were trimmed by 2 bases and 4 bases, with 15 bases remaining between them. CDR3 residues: CASSFIGRDGYGYTF. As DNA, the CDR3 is TGCGCCAGCAGCTTCATCGGCAGGGACGGCTATGGCTACACCTTC.

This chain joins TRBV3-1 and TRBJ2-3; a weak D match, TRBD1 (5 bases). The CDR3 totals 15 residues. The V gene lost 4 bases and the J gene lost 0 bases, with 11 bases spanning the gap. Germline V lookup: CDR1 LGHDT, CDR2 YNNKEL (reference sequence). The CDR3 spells CASSPGATSTDTQYF. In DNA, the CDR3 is TGTGCCAGCAGCCCTGGGGCCACTAGCACAGATACGCAGTATTTT.

The CDR3 reads CASRRQGVAYNEQFF. The CDR3 bases are TGTGCCAGCAGGAGACAGGGAGTCGCCTACAATGAGCAGTTCTTC. The V and J genes are TRBV6-2 or TRBV6-3 and TRBJ2-1; TRBD1 matches 7 bases. CDR1 is MNHEY, CDR2 SVGEGT, per germline. The V and J ends lost 6 bases and 2 bases, in that order; junction bases with no gene match: 7. The CDR3 length is 15 residues.

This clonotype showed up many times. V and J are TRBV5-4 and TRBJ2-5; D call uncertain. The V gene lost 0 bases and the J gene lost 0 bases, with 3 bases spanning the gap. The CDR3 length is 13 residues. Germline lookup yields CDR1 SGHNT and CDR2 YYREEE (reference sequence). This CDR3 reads CASSLVHQETQYF. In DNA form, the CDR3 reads TGTGCCAGCAGCTTGGTTCACCAAGAGACCCAGTACTTC.

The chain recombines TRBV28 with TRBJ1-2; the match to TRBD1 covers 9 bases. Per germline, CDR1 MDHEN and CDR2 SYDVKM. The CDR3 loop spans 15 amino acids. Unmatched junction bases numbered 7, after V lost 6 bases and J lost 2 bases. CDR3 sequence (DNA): TGTGCCAGCAGGGATGGGACAGGGAACAACTATGGCTACACCTTC. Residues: CASRDGTGNNYGYTF.

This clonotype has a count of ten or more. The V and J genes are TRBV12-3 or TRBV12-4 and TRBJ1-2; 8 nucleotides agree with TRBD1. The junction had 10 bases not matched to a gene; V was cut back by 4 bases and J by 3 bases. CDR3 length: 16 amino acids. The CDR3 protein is CASSSYPTGGDYGYTF. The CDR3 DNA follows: TGTGCCAGCAGTTCCTACCCTACAGGGGGGGACTATGGCTACACCTTC.

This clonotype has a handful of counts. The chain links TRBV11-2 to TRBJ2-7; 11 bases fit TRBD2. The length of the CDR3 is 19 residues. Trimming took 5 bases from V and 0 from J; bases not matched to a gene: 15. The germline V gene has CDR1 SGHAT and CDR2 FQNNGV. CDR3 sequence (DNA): TGTGCCAGCAGCCCAGCCCCCCTTCTTAGCGGGAGGGGCTCCTACGAGCAGTACTTC. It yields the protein CASSPAPLLSGRGSYEQYF.

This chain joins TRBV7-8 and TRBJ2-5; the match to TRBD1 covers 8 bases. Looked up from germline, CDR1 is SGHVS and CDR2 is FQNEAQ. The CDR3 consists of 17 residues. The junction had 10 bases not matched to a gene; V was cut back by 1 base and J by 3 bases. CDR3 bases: TGTGCCAGCAGCTTAGTGGTCAGGGGGCAGGGGGAAGAGACCCAGTACTTC. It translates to CASSLVVRGQGEETQYF.

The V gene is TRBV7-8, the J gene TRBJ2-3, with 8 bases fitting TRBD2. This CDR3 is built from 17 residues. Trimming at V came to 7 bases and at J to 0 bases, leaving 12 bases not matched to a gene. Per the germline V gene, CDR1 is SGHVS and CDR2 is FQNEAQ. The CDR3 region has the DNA TGTGCCAGCACCCGGGCCGGGACTAGGGATAGCACAGATACGCAGTATTTT. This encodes CASTRAGTRDSTDTQYF. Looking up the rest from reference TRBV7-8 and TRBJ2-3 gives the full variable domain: GAGVSQSPRYKVAKRGQDVALRCDPISGHVSLFWYQQALGQGPEFLTYFQNEAQLDKSGLPSDRFFAERPEGSVSTLKIQRTQQEDSAVYLCASTRAGTRDSTDTQYFGPGTRLTVL.

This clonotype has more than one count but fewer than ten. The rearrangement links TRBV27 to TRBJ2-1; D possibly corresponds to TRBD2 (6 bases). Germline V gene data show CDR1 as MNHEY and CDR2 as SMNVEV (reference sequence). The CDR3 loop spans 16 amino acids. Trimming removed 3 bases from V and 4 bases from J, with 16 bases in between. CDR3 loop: CASSFLARISYNEQFF. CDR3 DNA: TGTGCCAGCAGTTTTCTAGCGAGGATCTCGTACAATGAGCAGTTCTTC.

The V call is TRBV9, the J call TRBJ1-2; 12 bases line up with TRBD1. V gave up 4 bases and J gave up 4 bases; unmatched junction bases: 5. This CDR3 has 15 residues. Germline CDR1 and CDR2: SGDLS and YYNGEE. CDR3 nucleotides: TGTGCCAGCAGCTTGGGACAGGGGGCCAGCTATGGCTACACCTTC. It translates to CASSLGQGASYGYTF. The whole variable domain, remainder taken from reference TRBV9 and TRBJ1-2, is DSGVTQTPKHLITATGQRVTLRCSPRSGDLSVYWYQQSLDQGLQFLIQYYNGEERAKGNILERFSAQQFPDLHSELNLSSLELGDSALYFCASSLGQGASYGYTFGSGTRLTVV.

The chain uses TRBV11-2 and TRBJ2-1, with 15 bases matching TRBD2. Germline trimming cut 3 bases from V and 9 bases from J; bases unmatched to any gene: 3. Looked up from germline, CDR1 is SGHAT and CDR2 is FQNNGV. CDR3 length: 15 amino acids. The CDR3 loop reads CASSFQGLAGGEQFF. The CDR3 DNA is TGTGCCAGCAGCTTCCAGGGACTAGCGGGAGGTGAGCAGTTCTTC.

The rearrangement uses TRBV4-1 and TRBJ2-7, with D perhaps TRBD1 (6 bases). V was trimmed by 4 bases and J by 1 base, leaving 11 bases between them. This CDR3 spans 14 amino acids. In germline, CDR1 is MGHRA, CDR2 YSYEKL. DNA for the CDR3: TGCGCCAGCAGCCTAGGGACACCGTCCTACGAGCAGTACTTC. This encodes CASSLGTPSYEQYF.

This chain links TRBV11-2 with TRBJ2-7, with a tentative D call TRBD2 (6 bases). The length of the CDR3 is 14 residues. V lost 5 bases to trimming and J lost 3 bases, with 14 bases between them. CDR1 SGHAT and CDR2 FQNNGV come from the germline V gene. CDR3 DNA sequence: TGTGCCAGCAGCGTGGGGGGAGGTTACTACGAGCAGTACTTC. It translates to CASSVGGGYYEQYF.

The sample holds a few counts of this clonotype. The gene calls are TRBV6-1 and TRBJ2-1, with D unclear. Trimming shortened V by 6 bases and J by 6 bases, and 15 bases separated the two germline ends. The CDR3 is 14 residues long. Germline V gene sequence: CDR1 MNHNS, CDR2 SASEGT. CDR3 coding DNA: TGTGCCAGCAGCGGAACCTATTTGGGCAATGAGCAGTTCTTC. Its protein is CASSGTYLGNEQFF.

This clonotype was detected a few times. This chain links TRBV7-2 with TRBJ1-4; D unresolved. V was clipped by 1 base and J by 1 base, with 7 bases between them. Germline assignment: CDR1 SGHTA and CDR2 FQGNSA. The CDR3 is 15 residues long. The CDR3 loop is CASSLGVGTNEKLFF. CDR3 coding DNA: TGTGCCAGCAGCTTAGGGGTGGGAACTAATGAAAAACTGTTTTTT.

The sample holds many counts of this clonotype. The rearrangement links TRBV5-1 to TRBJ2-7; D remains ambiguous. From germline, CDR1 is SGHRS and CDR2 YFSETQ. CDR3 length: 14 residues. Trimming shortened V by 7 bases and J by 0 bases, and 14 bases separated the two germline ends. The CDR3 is CASAAQPYSYEQYF. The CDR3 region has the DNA TGCGCCAGCGCCGCACAGCCCTACTCCTACGAGCAGTACTTC.

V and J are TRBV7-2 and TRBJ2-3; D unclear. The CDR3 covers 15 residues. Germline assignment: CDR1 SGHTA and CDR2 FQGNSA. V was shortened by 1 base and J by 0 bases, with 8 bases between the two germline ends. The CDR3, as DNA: TGTGCCAGCAGCTTAGTGCGGAGTAGCACAGATACGCAGTATTTT. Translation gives CASSLVRSSTDTQYF. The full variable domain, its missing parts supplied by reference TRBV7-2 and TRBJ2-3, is GAGVSQSPSNKVTEKGKDVELRCDPISGHTALYWYRQSLGQGLEFLIYFQGNSAPDKSGLPSDRFSAERTGGSVSTLTIQRTQQEDSAVYLCASSLVRSSTDTQYFGPGTRLTVL.

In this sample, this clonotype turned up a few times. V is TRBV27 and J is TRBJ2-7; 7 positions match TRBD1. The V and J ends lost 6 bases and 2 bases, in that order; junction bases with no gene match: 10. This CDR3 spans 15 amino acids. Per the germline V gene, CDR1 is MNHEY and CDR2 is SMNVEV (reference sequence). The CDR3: CASSGVDRTTYEQYF. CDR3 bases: TGTGCCAGCAGCGGAGTGGACAGGACAACCTACGAGCAGTACTTC.

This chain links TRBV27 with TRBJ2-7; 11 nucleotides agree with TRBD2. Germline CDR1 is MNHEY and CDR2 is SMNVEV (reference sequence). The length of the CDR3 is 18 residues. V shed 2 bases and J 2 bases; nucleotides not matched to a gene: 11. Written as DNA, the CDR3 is TGTGCCAGCAGTTTACGGGGACTAGCGGAGGAAGGCGCCTACGAGCAGTACTTC. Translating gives CASSLRGLAEEGAYEQYF.